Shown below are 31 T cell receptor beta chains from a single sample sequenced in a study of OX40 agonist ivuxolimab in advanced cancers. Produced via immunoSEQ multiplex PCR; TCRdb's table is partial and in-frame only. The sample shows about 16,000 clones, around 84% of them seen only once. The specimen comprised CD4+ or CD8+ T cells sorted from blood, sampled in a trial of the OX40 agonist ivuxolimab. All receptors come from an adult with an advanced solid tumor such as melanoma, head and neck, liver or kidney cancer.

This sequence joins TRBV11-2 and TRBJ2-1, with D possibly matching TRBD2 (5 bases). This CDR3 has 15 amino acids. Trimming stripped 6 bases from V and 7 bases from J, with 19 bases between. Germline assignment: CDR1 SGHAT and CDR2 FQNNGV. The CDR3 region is CASSSGSLLGNEQFF. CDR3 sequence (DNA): TGTGCCAGCAGTTCTGGGAGCCTGTTAGGTAATGAGCAGTTCTTC.

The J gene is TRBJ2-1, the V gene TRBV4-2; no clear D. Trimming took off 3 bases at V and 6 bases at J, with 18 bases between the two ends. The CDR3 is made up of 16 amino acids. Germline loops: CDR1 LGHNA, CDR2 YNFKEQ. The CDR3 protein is CASSHQAGLWGNEQFF. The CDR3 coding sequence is TGTGCCAGCAGCCACCAGGCTGGGCTGTGGGGCAATGAGCAGTTCTTC.

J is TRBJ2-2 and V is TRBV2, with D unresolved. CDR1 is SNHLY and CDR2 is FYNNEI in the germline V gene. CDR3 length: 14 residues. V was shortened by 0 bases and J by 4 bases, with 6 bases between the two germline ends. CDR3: CASSEARSTGELFF. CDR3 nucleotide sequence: TGTGCCAGCAGTGAAGCGCGGAGCACCGGGGAGCTGTTTTTT.

CDR3 in amino acids: CASSLFLAGPTGELFF. As DNA, the CDR3 is TGTGCCAGCAGCTTGTTCCTAGCGGGGCCAACCGGGGAGCTGTTTTTT. The chain uses TRBV5-4 and TRBJ2-2; 9 nucleotides align to TRBD2. The CDR3 contains 16 residues. CDR1 is SGHNT and CDR2 is YYREEE in the germline V gene (reference sequence). J gave up 5 bases and V 1 base, and 6 bases lay outside the gene matches.

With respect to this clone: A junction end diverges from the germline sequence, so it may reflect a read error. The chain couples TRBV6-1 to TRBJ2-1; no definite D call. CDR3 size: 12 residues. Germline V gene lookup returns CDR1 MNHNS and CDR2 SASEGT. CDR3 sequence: CANSRTYNEQFF. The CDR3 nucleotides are TGTGCCAACAGTAGAACCTACAATGAGCAGTTCTTC.

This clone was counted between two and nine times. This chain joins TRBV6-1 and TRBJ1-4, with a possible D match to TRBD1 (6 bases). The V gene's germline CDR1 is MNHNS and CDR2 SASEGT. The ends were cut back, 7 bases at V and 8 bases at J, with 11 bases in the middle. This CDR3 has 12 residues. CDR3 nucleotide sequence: TGTGCCAGCACCCGGACAGCCGAAAAACTGTTTTTT. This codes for CASTRTAEKLFF.

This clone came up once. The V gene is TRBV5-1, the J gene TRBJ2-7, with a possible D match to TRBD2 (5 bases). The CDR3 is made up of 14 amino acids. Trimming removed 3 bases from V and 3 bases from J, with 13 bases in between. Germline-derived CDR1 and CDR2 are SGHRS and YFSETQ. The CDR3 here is CASSSGVAGYEQYF. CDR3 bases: TGCGCCAGCAGCTCCGGGGTAGCTGGCTACGAGCAGTACTTC.

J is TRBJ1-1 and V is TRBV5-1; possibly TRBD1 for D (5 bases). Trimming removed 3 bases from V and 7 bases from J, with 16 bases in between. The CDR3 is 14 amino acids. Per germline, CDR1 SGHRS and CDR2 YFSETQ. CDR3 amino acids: CASSSGEGILEAFF. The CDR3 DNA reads TGCGCCAGCAGCTCAGGAGAGGGGATCCTTGAAGCTTTCTTT.

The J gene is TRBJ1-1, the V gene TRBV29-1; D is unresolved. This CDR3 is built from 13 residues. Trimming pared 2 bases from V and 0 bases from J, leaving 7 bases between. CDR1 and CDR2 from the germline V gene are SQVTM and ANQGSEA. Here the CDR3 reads CSVERRLNTEAFF. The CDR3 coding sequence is TGCAGCGTTGAACGGCGGCTGAACACTGAAGCTTTCTTT.

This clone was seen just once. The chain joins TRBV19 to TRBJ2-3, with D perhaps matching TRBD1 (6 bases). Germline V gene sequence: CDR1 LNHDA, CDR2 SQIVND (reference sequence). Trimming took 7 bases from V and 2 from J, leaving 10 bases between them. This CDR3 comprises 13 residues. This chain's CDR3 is CASNSGVTDTQYF. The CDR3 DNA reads TGTGCCAGTAATTCAGGGGTCACAGATACGCAGTATTTT. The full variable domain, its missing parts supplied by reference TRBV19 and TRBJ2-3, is DGGITQSPKYLFRKEGQNVTLSCEQNLNHDAMYWYRQDPGQGLRLIYYSQIVNDFQKGDIAEGYSVSREKKESFPLTVTSAQKNPTAFYLCASNSGVTDTQYFGPGTRLTVL.

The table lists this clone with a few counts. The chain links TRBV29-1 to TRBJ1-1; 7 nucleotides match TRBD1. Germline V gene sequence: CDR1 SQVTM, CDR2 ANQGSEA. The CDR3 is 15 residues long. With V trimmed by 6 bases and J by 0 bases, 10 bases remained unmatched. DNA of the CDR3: TGCAGCGTGGGACAGTTCGTCTCGATGAACACTGAAGCTTTCTTT. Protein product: CSVGQFVSMNTEAFF. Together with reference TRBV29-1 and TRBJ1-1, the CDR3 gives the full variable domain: SAVISQKPSRDICQRGTSLTIQCQVDSQVTMMFWYRQQPGQSLTLIATANQGSEATYESGFVIDKFPISRPNLTFSTLTVSNMSPEDSSIYLCSVGQFVSMNTEAFFGQGTRLTVV.

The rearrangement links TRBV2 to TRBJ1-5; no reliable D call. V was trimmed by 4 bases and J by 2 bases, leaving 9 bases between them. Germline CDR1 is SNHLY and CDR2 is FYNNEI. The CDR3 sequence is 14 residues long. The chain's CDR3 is CASSAASGNQPQHF. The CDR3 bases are TGTGCCAGCAGTGCCGCTTCGGGCAATCAGCCCCAGCATTTT.

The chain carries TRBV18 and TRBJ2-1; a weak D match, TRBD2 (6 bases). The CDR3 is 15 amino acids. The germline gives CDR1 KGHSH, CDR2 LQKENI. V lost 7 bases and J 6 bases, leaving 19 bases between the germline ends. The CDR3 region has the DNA TGTGCCAGCTTCCCAACCGGGGGTGATCGCAATGAGCAGTTCTTC. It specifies CASFPTGGDRNEQFF.

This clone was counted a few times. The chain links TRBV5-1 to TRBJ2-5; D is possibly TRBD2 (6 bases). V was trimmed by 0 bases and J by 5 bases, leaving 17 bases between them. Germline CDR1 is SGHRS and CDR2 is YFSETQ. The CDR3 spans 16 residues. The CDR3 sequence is CASSLGPGVEGETQYF. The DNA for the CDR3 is TGCGCCAGCAGCTTGGGGCCGGGGGTGGAAGGGGAGACCCAGTACTTC.

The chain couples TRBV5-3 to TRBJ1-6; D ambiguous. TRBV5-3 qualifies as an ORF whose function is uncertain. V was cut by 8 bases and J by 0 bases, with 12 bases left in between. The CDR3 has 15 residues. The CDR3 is CASRPKDSYNSPLHF. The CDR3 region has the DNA TGTGCCAGCAGACCCAAGGACTCCTATAATTCACCCCTCCACTTT.

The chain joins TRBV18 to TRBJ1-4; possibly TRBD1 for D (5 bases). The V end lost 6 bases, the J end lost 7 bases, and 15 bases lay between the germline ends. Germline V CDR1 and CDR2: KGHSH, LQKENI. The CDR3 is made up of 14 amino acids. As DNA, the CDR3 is TGTGCCAGCTCCCCCGCACGGGGGAGTGAAAAACTGTTTTTT. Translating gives CASSPARGSEKLFF.

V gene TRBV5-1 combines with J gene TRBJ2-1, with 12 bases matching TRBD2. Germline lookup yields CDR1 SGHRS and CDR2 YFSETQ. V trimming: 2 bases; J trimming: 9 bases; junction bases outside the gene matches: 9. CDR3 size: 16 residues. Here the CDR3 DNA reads TGCGCCAGCAGCTTCCGGACTAGCGGGGAGAAGGCTGAGCAGTTCTTC. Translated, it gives CASSFRTSGEKAEQFF. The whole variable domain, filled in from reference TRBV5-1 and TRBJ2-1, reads KAGVTQTPRYLIKTRGQQVTLSCSPISGHRSVSWYQQTPGQGLQFLFEYFSETQRNKGNFPGRFSGRQFSNSRSEMNVSTLELGDSALYLCASSFRTSGEKAEQFFGPGTRLTVL.

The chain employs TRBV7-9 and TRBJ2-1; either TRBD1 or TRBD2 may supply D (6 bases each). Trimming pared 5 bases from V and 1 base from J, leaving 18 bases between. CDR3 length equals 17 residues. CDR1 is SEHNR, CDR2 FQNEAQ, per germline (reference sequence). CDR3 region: CASSRPGAALSYNEQFF. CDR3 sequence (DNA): TGTGCCAGCAGCCGTCCGGGGGCAGCTTTATCCTACAATGAGCAGTTCTTC.

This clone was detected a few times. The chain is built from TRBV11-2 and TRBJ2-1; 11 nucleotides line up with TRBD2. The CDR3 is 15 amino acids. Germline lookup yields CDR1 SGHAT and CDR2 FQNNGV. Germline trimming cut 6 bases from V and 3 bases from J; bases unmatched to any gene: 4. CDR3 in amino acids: CASSRLAGNYNEQFF. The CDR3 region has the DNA TGTGCCAGCAGTCGACTAGCGGGGAACTACAATGAGCAGTTCTTC.

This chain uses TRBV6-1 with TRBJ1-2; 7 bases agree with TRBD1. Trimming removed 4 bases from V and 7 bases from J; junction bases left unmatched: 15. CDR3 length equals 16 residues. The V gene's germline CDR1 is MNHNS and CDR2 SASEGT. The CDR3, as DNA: TGTGCCAGCAGTGCCGCCTTGACAGGGCCGAGGGTTGGCTACACCTTC. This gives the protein CASSAALTGPRVGYTF.

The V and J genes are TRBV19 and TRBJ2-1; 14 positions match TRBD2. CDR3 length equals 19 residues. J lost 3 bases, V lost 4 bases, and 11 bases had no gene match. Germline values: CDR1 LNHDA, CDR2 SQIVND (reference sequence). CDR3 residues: CASSNTRTSGGLDYNEQFF. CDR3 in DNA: TGTGCCAGTAGTAACACAAGGACTAGCGGGGGGCTCGACTACAATGAGCAGTTCTTC.

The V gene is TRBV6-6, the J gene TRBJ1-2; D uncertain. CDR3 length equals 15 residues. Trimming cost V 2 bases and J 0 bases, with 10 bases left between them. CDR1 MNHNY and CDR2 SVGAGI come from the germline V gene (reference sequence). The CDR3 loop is CASSYELKANYGYTF. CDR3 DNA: TGTGCCAGCAGTTACGAGCTGAAAGCTAACTATGGCTACACCTTC.

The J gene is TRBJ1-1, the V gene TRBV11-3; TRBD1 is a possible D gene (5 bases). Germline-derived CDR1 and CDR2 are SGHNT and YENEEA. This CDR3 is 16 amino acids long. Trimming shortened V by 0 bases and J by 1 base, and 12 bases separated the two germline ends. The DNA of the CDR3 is TGTGCCAGCAGCTTAGATTGGACCGGGGCGAACACTGAAGCTTTCTTT. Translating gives CASSLDWTGANTEAFF.

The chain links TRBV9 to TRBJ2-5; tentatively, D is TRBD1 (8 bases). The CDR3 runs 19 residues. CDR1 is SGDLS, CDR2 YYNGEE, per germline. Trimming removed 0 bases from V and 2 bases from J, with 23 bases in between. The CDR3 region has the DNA TGTGCCAGCAGCGTAGCCGGGGGGTGGCAGGGGGCGCTTCAAGAGACCCAGTACTTC. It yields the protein CASSVAGGWQGALQETQYF.

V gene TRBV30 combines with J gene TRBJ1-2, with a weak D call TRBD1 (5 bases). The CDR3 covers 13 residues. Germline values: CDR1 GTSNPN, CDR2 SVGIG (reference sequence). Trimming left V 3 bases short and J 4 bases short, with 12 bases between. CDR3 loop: CAWRGVGVYGYTF. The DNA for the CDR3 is TGTGCCTGGAGAGGGGTTGGGGTCTATGGCTACACCTTC. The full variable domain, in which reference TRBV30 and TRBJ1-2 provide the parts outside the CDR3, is SQTIHQWPATLVQPVGSPLSLECTVEGTSNPNLYWYRQAAGRGLQLLFYSVGIGQISSEVPQNLSASRPQDRQFILSSKKLLLSDSGFYLCAWRGVGVYGYTFGSGTRLTVV.

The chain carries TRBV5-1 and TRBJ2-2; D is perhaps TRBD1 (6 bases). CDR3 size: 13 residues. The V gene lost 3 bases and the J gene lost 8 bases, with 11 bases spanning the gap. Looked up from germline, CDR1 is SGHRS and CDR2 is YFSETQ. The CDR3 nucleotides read TGCGCCAGCAGCTCCTCCGGGACAGGGGAGCTGTTTTTT. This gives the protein CASSSSGTGELFF.

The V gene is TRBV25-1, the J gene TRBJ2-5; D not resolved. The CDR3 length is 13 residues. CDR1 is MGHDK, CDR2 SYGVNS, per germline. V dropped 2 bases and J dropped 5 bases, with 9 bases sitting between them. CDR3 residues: CASSEMGRETQYF. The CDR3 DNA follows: TGTGCCAGCAGTGAAATGGGAAGGGAGACCCAGTACTTC.

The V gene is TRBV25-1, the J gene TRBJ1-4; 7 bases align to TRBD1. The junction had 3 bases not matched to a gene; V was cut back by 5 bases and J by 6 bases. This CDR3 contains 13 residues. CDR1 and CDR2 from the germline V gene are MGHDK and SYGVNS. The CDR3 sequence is CASSPTGHEKLFF. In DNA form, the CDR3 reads TGTGCCAGCAGTCCGACAGGGCATGAAAAACTGTTTTTT. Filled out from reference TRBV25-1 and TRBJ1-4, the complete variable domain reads EADIYQTPRYLVIGTGKKITLECSQTMGHDKMYWYQQDPGMELHLIHYSYGVNSTEKGDLSSESTVSRIRTEHFPLTLESARPSHTSQYLCASSPTGHEKLFFGSGTQLSVL.

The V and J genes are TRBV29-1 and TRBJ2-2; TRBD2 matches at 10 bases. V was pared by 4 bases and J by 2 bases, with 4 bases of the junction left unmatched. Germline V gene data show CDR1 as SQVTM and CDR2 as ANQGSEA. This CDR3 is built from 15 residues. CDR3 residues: CSVASGSINTGELFF. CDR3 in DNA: TGCAGCGTTGCTAGCGGGAGTATTAACACCGGGGAGCTGTTTTTT.

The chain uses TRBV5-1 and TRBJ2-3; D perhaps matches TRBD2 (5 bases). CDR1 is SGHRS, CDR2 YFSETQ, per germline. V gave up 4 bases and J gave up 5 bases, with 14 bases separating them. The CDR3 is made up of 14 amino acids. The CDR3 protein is CASSRFESGDTQYF. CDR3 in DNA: TGCGCCAGCAGCCGGTTCGAAAGCGGAGATACGCAGTATTTT.

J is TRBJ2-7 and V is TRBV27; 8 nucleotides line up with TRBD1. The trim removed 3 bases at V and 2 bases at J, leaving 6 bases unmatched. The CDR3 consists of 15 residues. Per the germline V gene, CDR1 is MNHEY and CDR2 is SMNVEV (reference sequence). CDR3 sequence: CASSFWTGYPYEQYF. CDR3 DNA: TGTGCCAGCAGTTTTTGGACAGGGTACCCCTACGAGCAGTACTTC.